The rows below give T cell receptor beta chains drawn from one sample of a study of blood T cell repertoires in COVID-19. Sequencing used immunoSEQ multiplex PCR; TCRdb keeps in-frame clones, though not all of them. Of around 170,000 clones listed, about 89% are singletons. The sequenced sample consisted of peripheral blood. These receptors came from a man younger than 35 who had recovered from COVID-19. Each CDR3 is given with its conserved first and last residue. A D gene is named only where the DNA matches it firmly. Not all rows give a size; the values are once, few, many and, for expanded clones, a class.

J: TRBJ2-3
size: NA
V: TRBV6-6
length: 16
D: TRBD2
DNA: TGTGCCAGCAGTTACGGGGGTAGCGGGGTCACAGATACGCAGTATTTT
CDR3: CASSYGGSGVTDTQYF

J: TRBJ1-6
size: NA
V: TRBV11-2
length: 15
D: NA
DNA: TGTGCCAGCAGCTTGGGAGGCACCGTAAATTCACCCCTCCACTTT
CDR3: CASSLGGTVNSPLHF

J: TRBJ1-2
size: NA
V: TRBV7-9
length: 15
D: TRBD1
DNA: TGTGCCAGCAGCCCAAGGGGACAGGATAACTATGGCTACACCTTC
CDR3: CASSPRGQDNYGYTF

J: TRBJ2-1
size: NA
V: TRBV7-3
length: 14
D: NA
DNA: TGTGCCAGCAGCCGTGGAGGGACCTGGAATGAGCAGTTCTTC
CDR3: CASSRGGTWNEQFF

J: TRBJ2-5
size: NA
V: TRBV27
length: 13
D: TRBD1
DNA: TGTGCCAGCAGGAGGACAGGACAGGAGACCCAGTACTTC
CDR3: CASRRTGQETQYF

J: TRBJ2-2
size: NA
V: TRBV29-1
length: 15
D: TRBD2
DNA: TGCAGCGTTGAACGCGGGGGTTATGGGACCGGGGAGCTGTTTTTT
CDR3: CSVERGGYGTGELFF

J: TRBJ2-6
size: NA
V: TRBV5-4
length: 18
D: NA
DNA: TGTGCCAGCACCCCTGGCGGCATTAGTCTCTCTGGGGCCAACGTCCTGACTTTC
CDR3: CASTPGGISLSGANVLTF

J: TRBJ1-3
size: once
V: TRBV5-6
length: 12
D: NA
DNA: TGTGCCAGCAGCTTGGCCAGAAACACCATATATTTT
CDR3: CASSLARNTIYF

J: TRBJ2-3
size: NA
V: TRBV19
length: 17
D: TRBD1
DNA: TGTGCCAGTAGTTCCCTTGGTGGGACAGGGATCACAGATACGCAGTATTTT
CDR3: CASSSLGGTGITDTQYF

J: TRBJ2-7
size: NA
V: TRBV19
length: 17
D: TRBD1
DNA: TGTGCCAGTAGCGGACGGACCGGCCAGGGGGTTTCTTACGAGCAGTACTTC
CDR3: CASSGRTGQGVSYEQYF